Sequencing of this T cell receptor beta chain was carried out in a study of cytomegalovirus exposure and HLA in healthy donors. Unmatched junction bases numbered 6, after V lost 6 bases and J lost 4 bases. CDR1 is MNHEY, CDR2 SMNVEV, per germline (reference sequence). The CDR3 totals 14 residues. This clone was seen only once. It was with 60 Vbeta and 13 Jbeta primers that the PCR ran. Clones were read by immunoSEQ multiplex PCR, and TCRdb kept only the in-frame ones, dropping some. The repertoire has just over 150,000 clones, 65% to 80% of them found once; the top ten carry roughly 2%. The source is a female donor in good health and CMV-seronegative. The sequenced sample was PBMCs. The chain is built from TRBV27 and TRBJ1-5; 7 positions match TRBD1. The CDR3: CASSRTGANQPQHF. CDR3 nucleotide sequence: TGTGCCAGCAGCCGAACAGGGGCAAATCAGCCCCAGCATTTT.